This T cell receptor (beta chain) was identified during a study of CXCR3-negative and CXCR3-positive naive CD8 T cells. General observations from the study: After cryopreservation, CXCR3 expression dropped partially; most assays used fresh PBMCs. Naive subsets did not differ in surface CD5, and TRB CDR3 properties served to infer TCR strength. Memory CD8+ cells had much lower diversity, and both naive subsets had comparably high diversity. Hydrophobicity was higher for TRB CDR3s found in CXCR3-positive naive cells than in CXCR3-negative naive cells.

5' RACE that incorporated UMI labels was used to prepare the TRB cDNA libraries. TCRdb reanalyzed the 5' RACE reads and collapses them to one entry per CDR3 protein, without DNA. The sample's table shows 50,000 to 55,000 distinct CDR3 sequences. On this clonotype: No antigen is known for it.

The sample comprised naive CXCR3- CD8+ T cells from blood. Subset meaning: CD45RO-CCR7+CD27+CD95- naive CD8+ T cells lacking CXCR3 (TNR3-). The clonotype was recovered from a human donor in good health. Some clones in this sample may be carry-over from other donors' samples.

The CDR3: CASSQVSSGGTDTQYF. The chain has TRBV4-1 and TRBJ2-3; TCRdb indicates TRBD2, and absent DNA this call remains unverified. There are 16 residues in the CDR3. From germline, CDR1 is MGHRA and CDR2 YSYEKL.